Sequencing of this T cell receptor beta chain was carried out in a study of CD8 T cells in ankylosing spondylitis. General study results and limits: Earlier literature documents some of the motif variants in reactive arthritis synovial fluid and blood. Among TCR beta sequences, a motif of roughly 8 highly homologous variants appeared characteristic of ankylosing spondylitis blood. Reports say disease-linked clones showed up significantly more in matched ankylosing spondylitis synovial fluid.

Per the germline V gene, CDR1 is SGHTA and CDR2 is FQGNSA. Trimming shortened V by 1 base and J by 5 bases, and 10 bases separated the two germline ends. The CDR3 runs to 14 residues. On this clonotype: What it recognizes is unknown. It may be a read error: a sequence one base away is much more abundant.

Molecular-barcoded quantitative 5'-RACE produced these TCR beta libraries. TCRdb reprocessed the 5' RACE reads via MiXCR and lists one record per CDR3 protein. Counted here are about 240,000 distinct CDR3 sequences, more than 20% occurring once; the ten biggest clones make up less than 0.75%. Material for sequencing was blood, either unsorted or a sorted T cell fraction (not recorded which). V usage is TRBV7-2 and J usage is TRBJ2-3; D may be TRBD1 (5 bases). This clonotype was sampled from a male donor with ankylosing spondylitis or in good health (not recorded which). DNA of the CDR3: TGTGCCAGCAGCTTAGGGACAAGGGGAGATACGCAGTATTTT. It encodes CASSLGTRGDTQYF.